This T cell receptor beta chain derives from a study of cytomegalovirus exposure and HLA in healthy donors. 60 Vbeta and 13 Jbeta primers were used in PCR. The repertoire was sequenced with immunoSEQ multiplex PCR; TCRdb's copy has only in-frame clones and lacks some. The sample includes fewer than 120,000 clones, about three quarters of them seen just once. To note about this clone: Its target is not known.

Findings of the study overall: Confirmation in vitro established that a few CMV-associated chains were specific for CMV antigens.

Trimming took 7 bases from V and 4 from J; bases not matched to a gene: 7. The CDR3 loop spans 13 amino acids. From germline, CDR1 is SQVTM and CDR2 ANQGSEA. The clonotype originates from a woman aged 25 to 39 in good health and CMV-seronegative. V gene TRBV29-1 combines with J gene TRBJ1-2, with TRBD1 matching over 9 bases. Material: PBMCs. CDR3 DNA: TGCAGCGCCCGACGACAGGGGGTCTATGGCTACACCTTC. Encoded protein: CSARRQGVYGYTF. Filled out from reference TRBV29-1 and TRBJ1-2, the complete variable domain reads SAVISQKPSRDICQRGTSLTIQCQVDSQVTMMFWYRQQPGQSLTLIATANQGSEATYESGFVIDKFPISRPNLTFSTLTVSNMSPEDSSIYLCSARRQGVYGYTFGSGTRLTVV.